This T cell receptor beta chain was identified in a study of blood T cell repertoires in COVID-19. Overall study context: Sites in the United States, Italy and Spain provided acute and convalescent COVID-19 samples. PBMCs, B-cell-depleted T cells, or T cells provided the cDNA or gDNA that made up the material.

The V gene lost 5 bases and the J gene lost 6 bases, with 24 bases spanning the gap. The germline gives CDR1 SGHDT, CDR2 YYEEEE. CDR3 size: 16 residues. Original processing notes: Reference gene primer amplification yielded estimated nucleated cell counts. Only in-frame clones appear in the TCRdb table, and some are missing; sequencing was by immunoSEQ multiplex PCR. V, J and clone size are those of that table, while D and trimming were read from the DNA. The sample has roughly 280,000 clones; approximately 82% are singletons. This chain links TRBV5-6 with TRBJ2-7; D may be TRBD2 (6 bases). The clonotype was recovered from a man aged 60-69 years who had recovered from COVID-19. The specimen was peripheral blood. In nucleotides, the CDR3 is TGTGCCAGCAGTCCGATTGGCGGGATCACGCCTCGCGAGCAGTACTTC. This translates into CASSPIGGITPREQYF.